Described below is a single TCR beta chain sequence and its context. The antigen is undetermined. This entry comes from a study of cytomegalovirus exposure and HLA in healthy donors. The PCR ran on 60 Vbeta and 13 Jbeta primers. TCRdb keeps only in-frame clones here, not all; method: immunoSEQ multiplex PCR. The top ten clones hold 6% to 8.5% of a sample with 130,000 or so clones, just under 75% of them seen once. Study-level points and caveats: Relative to equally common others, HLA-associated TCR beta chains showed greater clonal expansion in a later analysis. Reportedly, a later analysis found an Asian-associated ancestry cluster had fewer N-insertions than the approximately 670-donor mean.

V lost 9 bases, J lost 7 bases, and 10 bases stayed unmatched. CDR3 size: 14 residues. CDR1 is SGHVS, CDR2 FQNEAQ, per germline. This receptor was identified in a man between 40 and 49 years old in good health and CMV-seropositive. The sample consisted of PBMCs. The chain links TRBV7-8 to TRBJ2-1, with 9 bases lining up with TRBD2. CDR3 nucleotide sequence: TGTGCCAGTGGAGCGGGGGGTAGGGTTAATGAGCAGTTCTTC. Amino acid sequence: CASGAGGRVNEQFF.